This T cell receptor beta chain comes out of a study of blood T cell repertoires in COVID-19. Whole-study context: Sources were T cells, B-cell-depleted T cells, or PBMCs; the material itself was cDNA or gDNA.

V dropped 4 bases and J dropped 6; count of bases not matched to a gene: 5. Germline lookup yields CDR1 SGHDT and CDR2 YYEEEE. The CDR3 has 15 residues. Original data processing: From reference gene primer amplification, estimates of nucleated cell counts were derived. Generated by immunoSEQ multiplex PCR, the TCRdb table keeps only in-frame clones and is missing some. The V and J calls and clone size are taken from that table; D and trimming were inferred from the DNA. Of approximately 180,000 clones detected, around 85% appear once; the ten largest clones hold about 9.1%. The sequenced sample was peripheral blood. The receptor was isolated from a woman older than 75 with acute or convalescent COVID-19. The rearrangement uses TRBV5-6 and TRBJ1-4; 11 bases are shared with TRBD1. The CDR3 DNA reads TGTGCCAGCAGCCGTAGGGGACAGGGGGATGAAAAACTGTTTTTT. Translated: CASSRRGQGDEKLFF.